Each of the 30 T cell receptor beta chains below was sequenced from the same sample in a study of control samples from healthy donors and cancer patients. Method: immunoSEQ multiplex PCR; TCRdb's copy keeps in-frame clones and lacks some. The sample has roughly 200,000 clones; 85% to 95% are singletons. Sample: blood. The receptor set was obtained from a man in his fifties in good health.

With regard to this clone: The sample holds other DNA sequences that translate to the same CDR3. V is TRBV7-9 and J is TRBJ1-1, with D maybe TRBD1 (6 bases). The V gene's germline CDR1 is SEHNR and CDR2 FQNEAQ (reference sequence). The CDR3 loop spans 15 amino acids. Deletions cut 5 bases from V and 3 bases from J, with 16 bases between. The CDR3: CASSANRALHTEAFF. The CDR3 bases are TGTGCCAGCAGCGCAAACAGGGCTTTACACACTGAAGCTTTCTTT.

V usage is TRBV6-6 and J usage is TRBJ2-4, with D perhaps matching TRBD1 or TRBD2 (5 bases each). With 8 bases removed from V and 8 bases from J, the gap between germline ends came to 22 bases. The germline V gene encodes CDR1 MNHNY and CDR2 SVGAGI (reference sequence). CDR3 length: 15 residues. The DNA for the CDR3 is TGTGCCAGCTTTGCTCTGGGGGATAGTAAGGACATTCAGTACTTC. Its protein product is CASFALGDSKDIQYF.

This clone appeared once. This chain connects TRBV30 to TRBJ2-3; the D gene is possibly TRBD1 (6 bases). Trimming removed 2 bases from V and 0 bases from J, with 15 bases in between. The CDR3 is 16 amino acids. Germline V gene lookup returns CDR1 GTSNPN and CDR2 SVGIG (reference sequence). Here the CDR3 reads CAWSIGTSTSTDTQYF. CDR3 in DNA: TGTGCCTGGAGTATCGGGACATCTACTAGCACAGATACGCAGTATTTT.

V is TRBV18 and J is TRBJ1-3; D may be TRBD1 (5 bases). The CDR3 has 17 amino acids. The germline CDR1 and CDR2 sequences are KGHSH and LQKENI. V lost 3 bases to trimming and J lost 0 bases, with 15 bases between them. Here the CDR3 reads CASSPPSGTVSGNTIYF. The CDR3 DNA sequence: TGTGCCAGCTCACCGCCCTCCGGGACGGTCTCTGGAAACACCATATATTTT.

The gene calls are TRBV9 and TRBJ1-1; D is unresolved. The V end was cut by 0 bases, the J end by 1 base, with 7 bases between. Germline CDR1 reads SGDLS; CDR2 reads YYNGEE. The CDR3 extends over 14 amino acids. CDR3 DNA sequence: TGTGCCAGCAGCGTAGGGGCAGAGAACACTGAAGCTTTCTTT. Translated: CASSVGAENTEAFF.

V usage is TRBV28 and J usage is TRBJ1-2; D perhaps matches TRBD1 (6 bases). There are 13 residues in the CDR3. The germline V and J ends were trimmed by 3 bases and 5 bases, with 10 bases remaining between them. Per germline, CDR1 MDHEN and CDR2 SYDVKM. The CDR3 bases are TGTGCCAGCAGTTTTCCAGGGACATATGGCTACACCTTC. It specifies CASSFPGTYGYTF.

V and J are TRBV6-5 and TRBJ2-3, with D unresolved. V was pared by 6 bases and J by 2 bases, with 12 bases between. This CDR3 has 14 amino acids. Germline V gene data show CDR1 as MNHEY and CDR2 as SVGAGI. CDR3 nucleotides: TGTGCCAGCAGCCGACTGCGTAACACAGATACGCAGTATTTT. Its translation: CASSRLRNTDTQYF.

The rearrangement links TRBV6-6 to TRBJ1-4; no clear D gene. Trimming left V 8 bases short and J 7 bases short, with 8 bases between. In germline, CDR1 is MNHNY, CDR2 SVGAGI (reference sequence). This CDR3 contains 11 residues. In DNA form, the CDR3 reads TGTGCCAGCTCCCGTGGTGAAAAACTGTTTTTT. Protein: CASSRGEKLFF.

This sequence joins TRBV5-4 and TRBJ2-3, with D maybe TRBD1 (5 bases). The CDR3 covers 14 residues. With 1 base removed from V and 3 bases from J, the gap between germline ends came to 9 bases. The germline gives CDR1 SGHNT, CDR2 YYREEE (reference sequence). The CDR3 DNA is TGTGCCAGCAGCTTGAGGGGTATAACAGATACGCAGTATTTT. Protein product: CASSLRGITDTQYF.

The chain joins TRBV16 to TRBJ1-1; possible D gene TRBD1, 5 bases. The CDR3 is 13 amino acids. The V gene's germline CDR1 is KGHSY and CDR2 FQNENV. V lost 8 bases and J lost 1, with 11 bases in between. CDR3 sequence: CASWGGRNTEAFF. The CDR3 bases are TGTGCCAGCTGGGGGGGGAGGAACACTGAAGCTTTCTTT.

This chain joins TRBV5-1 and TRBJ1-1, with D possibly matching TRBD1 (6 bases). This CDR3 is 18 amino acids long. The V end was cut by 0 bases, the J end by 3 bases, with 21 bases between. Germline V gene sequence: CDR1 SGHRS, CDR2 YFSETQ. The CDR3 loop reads CASSLAHWRGQMDTEAFF. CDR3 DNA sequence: TGCGCCAGCAGCTTGGCACATTGGCGAGGACAGATGGACACTGAAGCTTTCTTT.

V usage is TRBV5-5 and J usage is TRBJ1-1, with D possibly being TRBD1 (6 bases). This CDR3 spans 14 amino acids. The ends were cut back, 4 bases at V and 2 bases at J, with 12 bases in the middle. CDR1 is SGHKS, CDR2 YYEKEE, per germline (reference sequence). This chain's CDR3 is CASSTDRRNTEAFF. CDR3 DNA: TGTGCCAGCAGCACCGACAGGCGCAACACTGAAGCTTTCTTT.

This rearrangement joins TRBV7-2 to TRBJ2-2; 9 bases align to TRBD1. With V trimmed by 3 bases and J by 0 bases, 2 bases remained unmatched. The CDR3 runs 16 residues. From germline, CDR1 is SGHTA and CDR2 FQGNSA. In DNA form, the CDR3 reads TGTGCCAGCAGCTTCCGGGACAGGGCGAACACCGGGGAGCTGTTTTTT. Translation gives CASSFRDRANTGELFF. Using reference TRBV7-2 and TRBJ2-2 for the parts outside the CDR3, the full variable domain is GAGVSQSPSNKVTEKGKDVELRCDPISGHTALYWYRQSLGQGLEFLIYFQGNSAPDKSGLPSDRFSAERTGGSVSTLTIQRTQQEDSAVYLCASSFRDRANTGELFFGEGSRLTVL.

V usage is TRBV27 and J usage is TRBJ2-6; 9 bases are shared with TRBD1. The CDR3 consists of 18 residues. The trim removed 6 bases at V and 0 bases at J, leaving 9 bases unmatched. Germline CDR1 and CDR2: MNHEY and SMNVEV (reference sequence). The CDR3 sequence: CASREPGQGASGANVLTF. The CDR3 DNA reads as TGTGCCAGCAGAGAACCGGGACAGGGAGCCTCTGGGGCCAACGTCCTGACTTTC.

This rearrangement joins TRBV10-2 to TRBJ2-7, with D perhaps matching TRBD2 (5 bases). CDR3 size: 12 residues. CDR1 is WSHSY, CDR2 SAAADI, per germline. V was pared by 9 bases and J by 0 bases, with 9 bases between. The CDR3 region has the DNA TGCGCCAGTGGACGGGACTCCTACGAGCAGTACTTC. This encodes CASGRDSYEQYF.

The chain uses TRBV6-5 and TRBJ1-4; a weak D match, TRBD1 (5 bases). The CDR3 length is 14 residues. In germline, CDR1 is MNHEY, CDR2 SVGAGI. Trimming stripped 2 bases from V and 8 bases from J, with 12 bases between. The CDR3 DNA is TGTGCCAGCAGTTACAACGGGGGAGGGGAAAAACTGTTTTTT. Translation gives CASSYNGGGEKLFF.

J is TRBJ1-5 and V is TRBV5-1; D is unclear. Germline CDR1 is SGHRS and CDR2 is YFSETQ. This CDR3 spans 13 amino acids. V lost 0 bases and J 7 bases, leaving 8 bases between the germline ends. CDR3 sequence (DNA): TGCGCCAGCAGCTTGGATACGCAGCAGCCCCAGCATTTT. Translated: CASSLDTQQPQHF.

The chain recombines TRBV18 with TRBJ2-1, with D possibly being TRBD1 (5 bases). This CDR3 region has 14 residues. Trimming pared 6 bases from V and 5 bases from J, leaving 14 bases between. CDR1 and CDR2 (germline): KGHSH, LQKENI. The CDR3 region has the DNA TGTGCCAGCTCCGCGACAGATTTCAACAATGAGCAGTTCTTC. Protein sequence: CASSATDFNNEQFF.

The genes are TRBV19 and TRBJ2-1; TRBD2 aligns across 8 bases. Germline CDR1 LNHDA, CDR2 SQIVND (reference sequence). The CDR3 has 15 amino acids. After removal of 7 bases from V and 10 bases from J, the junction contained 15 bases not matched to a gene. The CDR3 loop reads CASTSGLAGKREQFF. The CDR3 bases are TGTGCCAGTACCTCGGGGCTAGCGGGTAAAAGGGAGCAGTTCTTC.

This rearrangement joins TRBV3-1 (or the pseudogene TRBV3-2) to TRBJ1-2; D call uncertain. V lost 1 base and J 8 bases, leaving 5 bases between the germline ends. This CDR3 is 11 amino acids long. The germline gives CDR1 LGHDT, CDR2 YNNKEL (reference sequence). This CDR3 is CASSQGRGYTF. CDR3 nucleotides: TGTGCCAGCAGCCAAGGACGAGGCTACACCTTC.

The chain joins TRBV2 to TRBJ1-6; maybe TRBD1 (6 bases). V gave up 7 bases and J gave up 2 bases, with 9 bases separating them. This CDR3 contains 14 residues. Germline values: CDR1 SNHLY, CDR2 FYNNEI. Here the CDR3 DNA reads TGTGCCAGCATCTGGACAGCCTATAATTCACCCCTCCACTTT. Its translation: CASIWTAYNSPLHF.

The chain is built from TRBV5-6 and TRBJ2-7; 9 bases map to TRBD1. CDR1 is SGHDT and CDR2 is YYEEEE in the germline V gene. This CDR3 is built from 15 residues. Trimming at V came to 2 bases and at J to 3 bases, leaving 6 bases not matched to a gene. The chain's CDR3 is CASSFGDRVVYEQYF. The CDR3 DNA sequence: TGTGCCAGCAGCTTTGGGGACAGGGTTGTCTACGAGCAGTACTTC.

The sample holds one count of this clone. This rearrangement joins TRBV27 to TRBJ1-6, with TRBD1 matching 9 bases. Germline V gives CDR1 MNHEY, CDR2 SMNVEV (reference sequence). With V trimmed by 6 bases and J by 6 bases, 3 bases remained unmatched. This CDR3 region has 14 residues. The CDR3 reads CASSRDRVNSPLHF. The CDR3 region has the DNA TGTGCCAGCAGCCGGGACAGGGTTAATTCACCCCTCCACTTT.

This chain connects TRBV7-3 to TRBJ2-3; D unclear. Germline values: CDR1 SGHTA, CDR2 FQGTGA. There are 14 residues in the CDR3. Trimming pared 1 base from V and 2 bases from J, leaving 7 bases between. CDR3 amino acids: CASSLSTVTDTQYF. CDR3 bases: TGTGCCAGCAGCTTAAGTACAGTCACAGATACGCAGTATTTT.

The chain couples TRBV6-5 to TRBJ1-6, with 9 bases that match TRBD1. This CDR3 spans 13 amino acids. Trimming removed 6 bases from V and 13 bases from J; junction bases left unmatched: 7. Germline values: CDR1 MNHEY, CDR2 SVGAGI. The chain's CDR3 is CASRGQGQGPLHF. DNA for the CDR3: TGTGCCAGCAGGGGACAGGGCCAAGGGCCCCTCCACTTT.

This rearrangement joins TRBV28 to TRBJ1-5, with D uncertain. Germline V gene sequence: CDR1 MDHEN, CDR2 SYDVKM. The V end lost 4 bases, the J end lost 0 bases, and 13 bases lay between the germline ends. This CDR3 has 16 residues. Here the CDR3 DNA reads TGTGCCAGCAGTTCGATACAGCCGGATAGCAATCAGCCCCAGCATTTT. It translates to CASSSIQPDSNQPQHF.

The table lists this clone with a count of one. For the CDR3, the DNA is TGTGCCACCAGCAGAGAGGGGGGTCCCTACCCGAACACCGGGGAGCTGTTTTTT. Protein: CATSREGGPYPNTGELFF. This chain links TRBV15 with TRBJ2-2, with D perhaps TRBD2 (6 bases). V dropped 0 bases and J dropped 0 bases, with 14 bases sitting between them. Germline CDR1 is LNHNV and CDR2 is YYDKDF (reference sequence). This CDR3 contains 18 residues.

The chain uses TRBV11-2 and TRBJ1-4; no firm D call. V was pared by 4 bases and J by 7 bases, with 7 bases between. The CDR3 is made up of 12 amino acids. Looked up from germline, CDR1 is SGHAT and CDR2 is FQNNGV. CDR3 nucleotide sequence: TGTGCCAGCAGCTGGCTGGGTGAAAAACTGTTTTTT. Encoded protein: CASSWLGEKLFF.

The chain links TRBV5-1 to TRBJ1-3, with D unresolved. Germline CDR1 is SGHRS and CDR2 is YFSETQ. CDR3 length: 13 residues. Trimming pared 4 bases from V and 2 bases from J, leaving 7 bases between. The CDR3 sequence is CASSPTTGNTIYF. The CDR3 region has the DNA TGCGCCAGCAGCCCCACCACTGGAAACACCATATATTTT.

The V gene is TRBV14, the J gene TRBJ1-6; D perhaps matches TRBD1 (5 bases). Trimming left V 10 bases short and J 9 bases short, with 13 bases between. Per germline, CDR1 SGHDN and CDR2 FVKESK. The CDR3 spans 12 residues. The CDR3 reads CATTDNTSPLHF. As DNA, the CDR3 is TGTGCCACCACGGACAATACTTCACCCCTCCACTTT. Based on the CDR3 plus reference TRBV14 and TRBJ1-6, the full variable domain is EAGVTQFPSHSVIEKGQTVTLRCDPISGHDNLYWYRRVMGKEIKFLLHFVKESKQDESGMPNNRFLAERTGGTYSTLKVQPAELEDSGVYFCATTDNTSPLHFGNGTRLTVT.